The T cell receptor beta chain under discussion was sequenced for a study of response to subunit inactivated influenza vaccine. Study findings and constraints: Authors suggested seasonal influenza vaccinations each recruit few new T cells.

From the RT-PCR reads, TCRdb called clonotypes with MiXCR, one entry per CDR3 protein. Counted here are some 640,000 distinct CDR3 sequences, approximately 15% occurring once; the ten biggest clones make up approximately 6.5%. Trimming cost V 0 bases and J 0 bases; bases outside gene matches: 7. Germline V lookup: CDR1 SGHRS, CDR2 YFSETQ. This CDR3 has 18 amino acids. Note on this clonotype: The target antigen is unknown.

The source material was PBMCs from blood, sampled around two weeks before vaccination. The sequence was collected from a middle-aged man who received an inactivated influenza vaccine. The rearrangement uses TRBV5-1 and TRBJ2-1, with 9 nucleotides matching TRBD2. The CDR3 DNA is TGCGCCAGCAGCTTGGAGATTCTAGCGGGGAGCTCCTACAATGAGCAGTTCTTC. This encodes CASSLEILAGSSYNEQFF.